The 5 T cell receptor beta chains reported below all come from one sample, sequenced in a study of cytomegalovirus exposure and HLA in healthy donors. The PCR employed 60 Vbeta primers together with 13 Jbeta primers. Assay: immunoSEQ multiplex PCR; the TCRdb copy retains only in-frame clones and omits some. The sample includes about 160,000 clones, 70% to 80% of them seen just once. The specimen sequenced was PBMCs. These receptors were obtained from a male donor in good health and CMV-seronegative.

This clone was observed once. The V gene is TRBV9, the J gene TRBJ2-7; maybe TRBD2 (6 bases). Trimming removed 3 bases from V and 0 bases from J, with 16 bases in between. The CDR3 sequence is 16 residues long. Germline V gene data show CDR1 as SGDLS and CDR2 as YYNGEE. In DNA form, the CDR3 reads TGTGCCAGCAGCGAGAGGGGAGGCGGGTTCTCCTACGAGCAGTACTTC. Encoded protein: CASSERGGGFSYEQYF.

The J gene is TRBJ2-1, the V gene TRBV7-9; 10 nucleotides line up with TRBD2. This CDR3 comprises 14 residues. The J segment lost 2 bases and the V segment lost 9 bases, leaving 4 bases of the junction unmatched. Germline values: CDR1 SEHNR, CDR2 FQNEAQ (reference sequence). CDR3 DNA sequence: TGTGCCAGAAGCGGGGGGGCCACCTACAATGAGCAGTTCTTC. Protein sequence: CARSGGATYNEQFF.

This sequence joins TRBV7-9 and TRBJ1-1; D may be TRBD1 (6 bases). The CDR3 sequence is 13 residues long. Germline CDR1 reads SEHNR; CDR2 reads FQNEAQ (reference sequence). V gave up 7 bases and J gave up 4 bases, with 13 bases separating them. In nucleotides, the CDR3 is TGTGCCAGCACTCGACAGGCGGGCACTGAAGCTTTCTTT. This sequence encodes CASTRQAGTEAFF.

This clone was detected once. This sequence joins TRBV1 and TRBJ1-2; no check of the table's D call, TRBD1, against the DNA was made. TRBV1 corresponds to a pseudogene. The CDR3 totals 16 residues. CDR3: CTSSPRLDRVNYGYTF. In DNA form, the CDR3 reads TGCACCAGCAGCCCACGCCTAGACAGGGTAAACTATGGCTACACCTTC.

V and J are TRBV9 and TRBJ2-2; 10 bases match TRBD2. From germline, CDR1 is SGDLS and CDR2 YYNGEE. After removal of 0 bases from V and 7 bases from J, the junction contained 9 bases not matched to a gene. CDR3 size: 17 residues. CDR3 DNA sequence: TGTGCCAGCAGCGTAGCCCTGATTGGGACTAGCGACGGGGAGCTGTTTTTT. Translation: CASSVALIGTSDGELFF. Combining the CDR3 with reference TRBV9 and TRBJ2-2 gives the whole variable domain DSGVTQTPKHLITATGQRVTLRCSPRSGDLSVYWYQQSLDQGLQFLIQYYNGEERAKGNILERFSAQQFPDLHSELNLSSLELGDSALYFCASSVALIGTSDGELFFGEGSRLTVL.